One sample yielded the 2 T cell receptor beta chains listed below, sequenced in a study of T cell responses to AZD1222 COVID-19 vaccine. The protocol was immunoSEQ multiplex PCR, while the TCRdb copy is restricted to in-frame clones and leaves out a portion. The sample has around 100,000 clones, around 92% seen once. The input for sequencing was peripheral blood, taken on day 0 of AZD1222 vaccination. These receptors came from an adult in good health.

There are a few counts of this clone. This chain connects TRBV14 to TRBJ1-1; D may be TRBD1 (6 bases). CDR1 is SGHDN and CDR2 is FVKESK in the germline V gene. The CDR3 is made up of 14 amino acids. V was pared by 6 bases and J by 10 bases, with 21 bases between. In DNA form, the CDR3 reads TGTGCCAGCAGTCAACAGGGAGCAGGGACGAGAGCTTTCTTT. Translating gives CASSQQGAGTRAFF.

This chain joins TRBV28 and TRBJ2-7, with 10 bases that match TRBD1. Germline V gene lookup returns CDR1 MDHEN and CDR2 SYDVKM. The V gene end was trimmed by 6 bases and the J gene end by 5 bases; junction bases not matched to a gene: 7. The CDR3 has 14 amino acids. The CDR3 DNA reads TGTGCCAGCAGAGTGACAGGGGGCATCCACGAGCAGTACTTC. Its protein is CASRVTGGIHEQYF. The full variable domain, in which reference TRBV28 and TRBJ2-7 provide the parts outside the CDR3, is DVKVTQSSRYLVKRTGEKVFLECVQDMDHENMFWYRQDPGLGLRLIYFSYDVKMKEKGDIPEGYSVSREKKERFSLILESASTNQTSMYLCASRVTGGIHEQYFGPGTRLTVT.